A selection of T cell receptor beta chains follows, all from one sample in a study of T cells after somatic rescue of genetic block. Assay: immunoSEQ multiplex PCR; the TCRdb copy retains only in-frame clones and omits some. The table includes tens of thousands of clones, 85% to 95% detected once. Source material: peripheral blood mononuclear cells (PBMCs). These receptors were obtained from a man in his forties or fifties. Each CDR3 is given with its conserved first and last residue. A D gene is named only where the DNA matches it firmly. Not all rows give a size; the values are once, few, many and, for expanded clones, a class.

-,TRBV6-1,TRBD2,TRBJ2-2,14,CASSSGGVHRELFF,TGTGCCAGCAGTAGCGGGGGGGTTCACCGGGAGCTGTTTTTT
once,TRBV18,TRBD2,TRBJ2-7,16,CASSPQVAGAIDEQYF,TGTGCCAGCTCACCACAAGTAGCGGGAGCAATCGACGAGCAGTACTTC
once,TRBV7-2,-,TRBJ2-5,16,CASSYAFRGSQETQYF,TGTGCCAGCAGCTACGCCTTCAGAGGGTCCCAAGAGACCCAGTACTTC
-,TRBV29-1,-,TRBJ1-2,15,CSVEDRSSGTVGYTF,TGCAGCGTTGAAGATCGGTCGTCGGGGACGGTTGGCTACACCTTC
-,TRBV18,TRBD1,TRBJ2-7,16,CASSPKLGQGWYEQYF,TGTGCCAGCTCACCTAAACTGGGACAGGGATGGTACGAGCAGTACTTC
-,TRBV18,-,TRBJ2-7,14,CASSPKTDTYEQYF,TGTGCCAGCTCACCCAAGACAGACACCTACGAGCAGTACTTC
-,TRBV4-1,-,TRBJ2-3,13,CASSQYSSDTQYF,TGCGCCAGCAGCCAATACTCATCCGATACGCAGTATTTT
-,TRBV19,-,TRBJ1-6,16,CASSIRGDPYNSPLHF,TGTGCCAGTAGTATCCGGGGAGACCCCTATAATTCACCCCTCCACTTT
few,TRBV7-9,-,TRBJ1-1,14,CASSGGIQNTEAFF,TGTGCCAGCAGCGGAGGAATCCAGAACACTGAAGCTTTCTTT
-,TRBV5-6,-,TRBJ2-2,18,CASSLIWVAGSNTGELFF,TGTGCCAGCAGCCTCATTTGGGTTGCGGGGTCGAACACCGGGGAGCTGTTTTTT
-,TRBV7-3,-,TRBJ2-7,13,CASSLRRLSEQYF,TGTGCCAGCAGCCTCCGTCGGCTTTCCGAGCAGTACTTC
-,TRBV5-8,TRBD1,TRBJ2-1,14,CASSLWGQGGEQFF,TGTGCCAGCAGCTTGTGGGGACAGGGTGGAGAGCAGTTCTTC
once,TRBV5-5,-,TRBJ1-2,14,CASRPETVGYGYTF,TGTGCCAGCAGACCAGAGACAGTTGGCTATGGCTACACCTTC
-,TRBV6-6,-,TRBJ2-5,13,CASSYRTQETQYF,TGTGCCAGCAGTTACCGGACCCAAGAGACCCAGTACTTC
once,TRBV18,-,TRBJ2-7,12,CASSPGVPEQYF,TGTGCCAGCTCGCCAGGGGTTCCCGAGCAGTACTTC
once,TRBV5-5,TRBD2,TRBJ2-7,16,CASSLARLAEGYEQYF,TGTGCCAGCAGCTTGGCCCGGCTAGCGGAGGGGTACGAGCAGTACTTC
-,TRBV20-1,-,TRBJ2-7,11,CSAEEGGEQYF,TGCAGTGCTGAAGAAGGGGGGGAGCAGTACTTC
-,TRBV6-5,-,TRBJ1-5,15,CASSPIGGGNQPQHF,TGTGCCAGCAGTCCCATTGGAGGAGGCAATCAGCCCCAGCATTTT
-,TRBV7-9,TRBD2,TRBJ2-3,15,CASSLSGGSTDTQYF,TGTGCCAGCAGCTTAAGCGGGGGAAGCACAGATACGCAGTATTTT
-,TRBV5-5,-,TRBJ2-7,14,CASSLSKGPYEQYF,TGTGCCAGCAGCTTGTCCAAGGGACCCTACGAGCAGTACTTC
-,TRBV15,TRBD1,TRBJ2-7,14,CATSTGQGAGEQYF,TGTGCCACCAGCACAGGACAGGGGGCTGGGGAGCAGTACTTC
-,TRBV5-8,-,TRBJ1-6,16,CASSLVSTGTNSPLHF,TGTGCCAGCAGCTTGGTATCCACAGGGACCAATTCACCCCTCCACTTT
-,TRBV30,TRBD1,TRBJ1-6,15,CAWSRAGGLNSPLHF,TGTGCCTGGAGCCGGGCAGGGGGATTGAATTCACCCCTCCACTTT
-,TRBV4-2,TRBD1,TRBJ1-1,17,CASSPGTGATTNTEAFF,TGTGCCAGCAGCCCCGGGACAGGGGCAACAACGAACACTGAAGCTTTCTTT
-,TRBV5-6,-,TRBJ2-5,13,CASSFLYQETQYF,TGTGCCAGCAGCTTTTTGTACCAAGAGACCCAGTACTTC
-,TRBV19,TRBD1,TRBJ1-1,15,CASSIPGTGGTEAFF,TGTGCCAGTAGTATCCCCGGGACAGGGGGGACTGAAGCTTTCTTT
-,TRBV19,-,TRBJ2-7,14,CASSILGKGREQYF,TGTGCCAGTAGTATTTTGGGGAAAGGGCGCGAGCAGTACTTC
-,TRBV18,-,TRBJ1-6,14,CASSPVRPNSPLHF,TGTGCCAGCTCACCAGTTCGCCCCAATTCACCCCTCCACTTT
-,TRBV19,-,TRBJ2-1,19,CASSIEPPKGSSSYNEQFF,TGTGCCAGTAGTATAGAACCTCCTAAGGGTTCGAGCTCCTACAATGAGCAGTTCTTC
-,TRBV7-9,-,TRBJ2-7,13,CASRPRGGDEQYF,TGTGCCAGCAGACCTAGGGGTGGGGACGAGCAGTACTTC
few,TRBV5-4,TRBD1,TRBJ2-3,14,CASRGQGLTDTQYF,TGTGCCAGCAGAGGACAGGGGTTAACAGATACGCAGTATTTT
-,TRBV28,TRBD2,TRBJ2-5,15,CASKKSGSFQETQYF,TGTGCCAGCAAAAAAAGCGGGAGTTTCCAAGAGACCCAGTACTTC
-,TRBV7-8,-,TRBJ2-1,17,CASMKRGHPEPYNEQFF,TGTGCCAGTATGAAGCGGGGACACCCAGAGCCATACAATGAGCAGTTCTTC
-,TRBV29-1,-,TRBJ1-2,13,CSVYRDKLRGYTF,TGCAGCGTTTACCGGGACAAGCTGCGCGGCTACACCTTC
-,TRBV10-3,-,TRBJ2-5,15,CAISESEGKGETQYF,TGTGCCATCAGTGAGTCAGAGGGGAAAGGCGAGACCCAGTACTTC
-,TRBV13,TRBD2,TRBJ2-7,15,CASSPPGGPDYEQYF,TGTGCCAGCAGCCCCCCGGGGGGTCCGGACTACGAGCAGTACTTC
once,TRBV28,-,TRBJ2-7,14,CASMPGGERDEQYF,TGTGCCAGCATGCCGGGTGGGGAGAGGGACGAGCAGTACTTC
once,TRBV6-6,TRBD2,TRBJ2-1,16,CASSTSTSGSGNEQFF,TGTGCCAGCAGTACCTCGACTAGCGGGAGCGGCAATGAGCAGTTCTTC
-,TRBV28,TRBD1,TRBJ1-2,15,CASSPGQIAYYGYTF,TGTGCCAGCAGTCCGGGACAGATAGCCTACTATGGCTACACCTTC
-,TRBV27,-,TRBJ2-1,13,CASSPAPWDEQFF,TGTGCCAGCAGTCCGGCTCCCTGGGATGAGCAGTTCTTC
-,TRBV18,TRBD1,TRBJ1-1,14,CASSGQGAYREAFF,TGTGCCAGCTCCGGACAGGGGGCTTATCGTGAAGCTTTCTTT
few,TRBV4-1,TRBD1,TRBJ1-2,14,CASSLNRQGHGYTF,TGCGCCAGCAGCCTCAACCGACAGGGCCATGGCTACACCTTC
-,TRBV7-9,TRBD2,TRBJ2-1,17,CASSWDLAGGPMDEQFF,TGTGCCAGCAGCTGGGACCTAGCGGGAGGGCCTATGGATGAGCAGTTCTTC
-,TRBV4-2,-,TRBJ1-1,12,CASSQTRTEAFF,TGTGCCAGCAGCCAGACCAGGACTGAAGCTTTCTTT
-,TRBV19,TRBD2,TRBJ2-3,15,CASSRGLARRDTQYF,TGTGCCAGTAGTAGGGGACTAGCCAGGAGGGATACGCAGTATTTT
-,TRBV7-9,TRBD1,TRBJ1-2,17,CASSLGIGDREIYGYTF,TGTGCCAGCAGCTTAGGGATAGGGGACAGGGAAATCTATGGCTACACCTTC
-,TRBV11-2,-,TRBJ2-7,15,CASSPRARVSYEQYF,TGTGCCAGCAGCCCCCGGGCCAGGGTCTCCTACGAGCAGTACTTC
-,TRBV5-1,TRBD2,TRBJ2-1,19,CASSSGLAGGLVIYSEQFF,TGCGCCAGCAGTTCGGGACTAGCGGGAGGCCTGGTTATTTACAGTGAGCAGTTCTTC
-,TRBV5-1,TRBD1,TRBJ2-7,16,CASSLVHRTGGYEQYF,TGCGCCAGCAGCTTGGTCCATCGGACAGGGGGTTATGAGCAGTACTTC